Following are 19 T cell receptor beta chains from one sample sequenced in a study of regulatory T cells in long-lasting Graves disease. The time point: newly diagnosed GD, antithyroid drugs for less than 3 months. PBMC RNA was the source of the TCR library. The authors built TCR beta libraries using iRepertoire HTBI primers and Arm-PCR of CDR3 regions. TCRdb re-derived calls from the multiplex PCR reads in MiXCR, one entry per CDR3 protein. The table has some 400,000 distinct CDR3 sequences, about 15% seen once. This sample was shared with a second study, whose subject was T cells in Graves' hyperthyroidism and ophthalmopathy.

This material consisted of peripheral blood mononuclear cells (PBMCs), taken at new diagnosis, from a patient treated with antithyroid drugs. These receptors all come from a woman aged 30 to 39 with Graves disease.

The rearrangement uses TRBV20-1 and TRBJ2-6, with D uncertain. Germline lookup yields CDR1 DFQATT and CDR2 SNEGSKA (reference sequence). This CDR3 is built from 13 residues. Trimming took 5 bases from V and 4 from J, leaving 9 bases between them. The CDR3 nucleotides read TGCAGTGCTCGACCCTTGGGGGCCAACGTCCTGACTTTC. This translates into CSARPLGANVLTF.

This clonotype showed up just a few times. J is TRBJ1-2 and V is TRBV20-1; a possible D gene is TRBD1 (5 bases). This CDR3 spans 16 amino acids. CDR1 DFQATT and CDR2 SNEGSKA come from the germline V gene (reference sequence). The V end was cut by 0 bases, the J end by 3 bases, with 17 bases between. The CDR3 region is CSARDLAVGAYYGYTF. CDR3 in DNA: TGCAGTGCTAGAGATCTCGCGGTTGGGGCGTACTATGGCTACACCTTC.

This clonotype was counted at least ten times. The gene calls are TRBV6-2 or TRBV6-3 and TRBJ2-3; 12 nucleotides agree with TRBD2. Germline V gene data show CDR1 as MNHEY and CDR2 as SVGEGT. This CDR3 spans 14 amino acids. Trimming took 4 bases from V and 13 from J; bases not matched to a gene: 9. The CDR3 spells CASSFWTSGEKEYF. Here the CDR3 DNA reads TGTGCCAGCAGTTTCTGGACTAGCGGGGAAAAAGAGTATTTT.

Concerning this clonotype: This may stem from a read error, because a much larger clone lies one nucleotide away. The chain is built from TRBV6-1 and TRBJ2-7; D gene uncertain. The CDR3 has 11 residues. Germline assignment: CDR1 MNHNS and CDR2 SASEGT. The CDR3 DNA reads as TGTGCCGGCAGTACCAACTACGAGCAGTACTTC. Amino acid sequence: CAGSTNYEQYF.

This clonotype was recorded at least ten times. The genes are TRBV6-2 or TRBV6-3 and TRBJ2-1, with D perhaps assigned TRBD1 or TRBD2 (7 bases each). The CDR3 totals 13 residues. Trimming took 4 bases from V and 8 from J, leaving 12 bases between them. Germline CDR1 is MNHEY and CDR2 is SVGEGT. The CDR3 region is CASSLTGRDEQFF. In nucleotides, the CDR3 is TGTGCCAGCAGTTTGACAGGGAGGGATGAGCAGTTCTTC.

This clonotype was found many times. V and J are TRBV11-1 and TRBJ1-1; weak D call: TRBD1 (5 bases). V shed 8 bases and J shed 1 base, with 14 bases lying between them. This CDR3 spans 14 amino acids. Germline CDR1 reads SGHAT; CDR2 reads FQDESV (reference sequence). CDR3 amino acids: CASGPGRTNTEAFF. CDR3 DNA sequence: TGTGCCAGCGGGCCGGGACGTACGAACACTGAAGCTTTCTTT.

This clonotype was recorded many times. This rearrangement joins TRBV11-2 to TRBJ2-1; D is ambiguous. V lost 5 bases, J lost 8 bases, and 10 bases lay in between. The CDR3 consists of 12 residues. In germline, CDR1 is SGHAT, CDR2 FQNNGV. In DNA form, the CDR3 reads TGTGCCAGCAGCCCCCCCGCGGATGAGCAGTTCTTC. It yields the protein CASSPPADEQFF.

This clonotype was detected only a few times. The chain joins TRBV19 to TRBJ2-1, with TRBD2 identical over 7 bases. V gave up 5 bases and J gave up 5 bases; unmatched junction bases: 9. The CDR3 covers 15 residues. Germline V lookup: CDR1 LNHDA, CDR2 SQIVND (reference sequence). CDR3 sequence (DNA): TGTGCCAGTAGTCCTCTAGCGGTAAAGCACAATGAGCAGTTCTTC. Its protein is CASSPLAVKHNEQFF.

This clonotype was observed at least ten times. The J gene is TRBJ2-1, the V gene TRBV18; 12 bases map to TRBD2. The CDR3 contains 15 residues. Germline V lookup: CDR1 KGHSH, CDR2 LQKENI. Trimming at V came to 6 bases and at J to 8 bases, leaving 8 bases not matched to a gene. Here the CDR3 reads CASSRTSGNLDEQFF. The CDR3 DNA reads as TGTGCCAGCTCCCGGACTAGCGGGAATTTGGATGAGCAGTTCTTC.

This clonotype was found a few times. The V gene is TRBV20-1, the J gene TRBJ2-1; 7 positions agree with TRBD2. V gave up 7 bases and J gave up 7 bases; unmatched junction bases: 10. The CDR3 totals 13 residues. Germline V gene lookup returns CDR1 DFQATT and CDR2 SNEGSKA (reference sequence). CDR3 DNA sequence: TGCAGTGGCTTCGGCGGGCGGGGGAATGAGCAGTTCTTC. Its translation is CSGFGGRGNEQFF.

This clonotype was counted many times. CDR3 region: CASSFSIVQTYEQYF. CDR3 DNA: TGTGCCAGCAGTTTCTCTATCGTACAGACCTACGAGCAGTACTTC. The J gene is TRBJ2-7, the V gene TRBV28; the D is unclear. Trimming shortened V by 3 bases and J by 2 bases, and 14 bases separated the two germline ends. The CDR3 is 15 amino acids. Germline V lookup: CDR1 MDHEN, CDR2 SYDVKM.

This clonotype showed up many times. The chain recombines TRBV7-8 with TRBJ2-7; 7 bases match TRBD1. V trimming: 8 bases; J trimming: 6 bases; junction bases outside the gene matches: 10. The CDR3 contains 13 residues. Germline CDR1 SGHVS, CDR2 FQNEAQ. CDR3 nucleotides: TGTGCCAGCGAGGAGACAGGGACGGGCGAGCAGTACTTC. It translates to CASEETGTGEQYF.

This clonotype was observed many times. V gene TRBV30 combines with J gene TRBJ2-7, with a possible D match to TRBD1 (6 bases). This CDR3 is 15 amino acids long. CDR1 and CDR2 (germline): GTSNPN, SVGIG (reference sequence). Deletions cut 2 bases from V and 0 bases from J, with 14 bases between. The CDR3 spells CAWSWAGVGSYEQYF. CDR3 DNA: TGTGCCTGGAGTTGGGCAGGGGTGGGCTCCTACGAGCAGTACTTC.

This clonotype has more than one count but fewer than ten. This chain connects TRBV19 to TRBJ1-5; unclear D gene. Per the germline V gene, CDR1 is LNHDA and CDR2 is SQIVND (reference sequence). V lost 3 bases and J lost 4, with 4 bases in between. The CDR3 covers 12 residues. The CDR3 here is CASSIQNQPQHF. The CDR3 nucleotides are TGTGCCAGTAGTATCCAAAATCAGCCCCAGCATTTT.

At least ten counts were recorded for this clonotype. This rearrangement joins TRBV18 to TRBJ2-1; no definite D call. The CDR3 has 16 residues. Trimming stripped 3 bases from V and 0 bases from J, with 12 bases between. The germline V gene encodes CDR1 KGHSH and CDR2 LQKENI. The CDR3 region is CASSPFEAHSYNEQFF. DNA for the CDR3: TGTGCCAGCTCACCGTTTGAGGCCCACTCCTACAATGAGCAGTTCTTC. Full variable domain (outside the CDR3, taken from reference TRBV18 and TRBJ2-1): NAGVMQNPRHLVRRRGQEARLRCSPMKGHSHVYWYRQLPEEGLKFMVYLQKENIIDESGMPKERFSAEFPKEGPSILRIQQVVRGDSAAYFCASSPFEAHSYNEQFFGPGTRLTVL.

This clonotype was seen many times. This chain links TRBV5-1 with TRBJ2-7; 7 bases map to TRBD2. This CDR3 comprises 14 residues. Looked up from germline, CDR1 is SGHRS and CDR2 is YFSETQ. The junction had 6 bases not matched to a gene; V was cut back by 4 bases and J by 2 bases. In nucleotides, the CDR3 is TGCGCCAGCAGCCTGGGGGGGATCACCTACGAGCAGTACTTC. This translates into CASSLGGITYEQYF.

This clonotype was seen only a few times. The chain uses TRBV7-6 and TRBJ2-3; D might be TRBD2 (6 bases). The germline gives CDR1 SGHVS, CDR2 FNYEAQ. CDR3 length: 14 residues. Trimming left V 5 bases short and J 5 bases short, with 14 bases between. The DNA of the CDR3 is TGTGCCAGCAGCCCCCGCCGGGAGAGAGATACGCAGTATTTT. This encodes CASSPRRERDTQYF.

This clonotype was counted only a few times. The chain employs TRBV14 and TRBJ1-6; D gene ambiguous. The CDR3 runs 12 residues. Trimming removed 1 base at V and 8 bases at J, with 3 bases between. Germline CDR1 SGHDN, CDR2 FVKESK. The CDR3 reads CASSQGYSPLHF. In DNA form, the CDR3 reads TGTGCCAGCAGCCAAGGGTATTCACCCCTCCACTTT. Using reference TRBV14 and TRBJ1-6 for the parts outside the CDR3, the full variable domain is EAGVTQFPSHSVIEKGQTVTLRCDPISGHDNLYWYRRVMGKEIKFLLHFVKESKQDESGMPNNRFLAERTGGTYSTLKVQPAELEDSGVYFCASSQGYSPLHFGNGTRLTVT.

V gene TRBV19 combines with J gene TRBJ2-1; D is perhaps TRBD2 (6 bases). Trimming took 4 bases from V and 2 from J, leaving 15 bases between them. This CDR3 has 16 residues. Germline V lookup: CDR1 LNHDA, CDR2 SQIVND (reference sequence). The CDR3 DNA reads TGTGCCAGTAGTAGGGATCCCGGGGGAACCTACAATGAGCAGTTCTTC. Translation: CASSRDPGGTYNEQFF.